This is a list of T cell receptor beta chains from one sample in a study of control samples from healthy donors and cancer patients. Sequencing used immunoSEQ multiplex PCR; TCRdb keeps in-frame clones, though not all of them. The data contain roughly 6,900 clones, approximately 81% of them singletons. The sequenced material came from PBMCs. These receptor sequences come from a man in his 70s with lung cancer. The CDR3 runs from the conserved cysteine through the conserved F or W. D genes are given only for firm matches. Expanded clones are given a class, and other clones once, few, many or no size at all.

D	V	size	J	CDR3	DNA
NA	TRBV7-2	NA	TRBJ1-4	CASSLYRGSEKLFF	TGTGCCAGCAGCTTATATAGGGGTTCTGAAAAACTGTTTTTT
NA	TRBV10-3	once	TRBJ2-1	CAISESQRVGNEQFF	TGTGCCATCAGTGAGTCGCAGCGGGTTGGCAATGAGCAGTTCTTC
TRBD2	TRBV5-1	NA	TRBJ2-1	CASSTLAGGPRNEQFF	TGCGCCAGCAGCACACTAGCGGGAGGGCCGAGAAATGAGCAGTTCTTC
TRBD2	TRBV27	NA	TRBJ2-5	CASRMTSRQETQYF	TGTGCCAGCAGAATGACTAGCCGGCAAGAGACCCAGTACTTC
TRBD1	TRBV30	NA	TRBJ2-6	CAWSFDRGSGANVLTF	TGTGCCTGGAGTTTCGACAGGGGCTCTGGGGCCAACGTCCTGACTTTC
TRBD2	TRBV6-4	few	TRBJ2-1	CASSDVAGGAYNEQFF	TGTGCCAGCAGTGATGTAGCGGGAGGAGCCTACAATGAGCAGTTCTTC
TRBD1	TRBV11-3	NA	TRBJ2-2	CASSLDRTGTGELFF	TGTGCCAGCAGCTTAGATAGGACAGGGACCGGGGAGCTGTTTTTT
TRBD1	TRBV28	NA	TRBJ2-3	CASSTRLRQGPGGTDTQYF	TGTGCCAGCAGTACCCGCCTGCGACAGGGCCCCGGGGGCACAGATACGCAGTATTTT
NA	TRBV7-6	NA	TRBJ1-5	CASSLNFGEFQPQHF	TGTGCCAGCAGCTTAAATTTCGGGGAATTTCAGCCCCAGCATTTT
NA	TRBV6-1	NA	TRBJ2-3	CASSDRGLGTDTQYF	TGTGCCAGCAGTGACAGGGGTTTGGGGACAGATACGCAGTATTTT
NA	TRBV27	NA	TRBJ1-5	CASSPKGGGLGPQHF	TGTGCCAGCAGTCCTAAGGGGGGGGGTCTCGGGCCCCAGCATTTT
TRBD2	TRBV5-1	NA	TRBJ2-7	CASKDRAGVYEQYF	TGCGCCAGCAAGGATCGAGCGGGAGTCTACGAGCAGTACTTC
NA	TRBV7-8	NA	TRBJ1-4	CASSFGLINEKLFF	TGTGCCAGCAGCTTCGGACTGATTAATGAAAAACTGTTTTTT
TRBD1	TRBV28	NA	TRBJ1-2	CASSLTGVWGYTF	TGTGCCAGCAGTTTAACAGGGGTTTGGGGCTACACCTTC
NA	TRBV11-3	NA	TRBJ2-2	CASSLLADTNTGELFF	TGTGCCAGCAGCTTATTGGCCGACACGAACACCGGGGAGCTGTTTTTT